This T cell receptor beta chain was observed in a study of cytomegalovirus exposure and HLA in healthy donors. Study-level points and caveats: Further analysis, carried out later, found HLA-associated TCR beta chains more clonally expanded than equally common other chains. Roughly 170 TCR beta chains were listed as cytomegalovirus-associated.

PCR involved 60 Vbeta and 13 Jbeta primers. Libraries were prepared by immunoSEQ multiplex PCR; TCRdb keeps only in-frame clonotypes and omits some of them. The repertoire holds about 89,000 clones, with roughly four fifths as singletons. V was clipped by 2 bases and J by 0 bases, with 15 bases between them. This CDR3 spans 16 amino acids. Germline lookup yields CDR1 SGHKS and CDR2 YYEKEE (reference sequence). Regarding this clone: As yet, its antigen is unknown.

The receptor was isolated from a man under 40 in good health and CMV-seronegative. Input material: PBMCs. The rearrangement joins TRBV5-5 to TRBJ2-7, with D tentatively TRBD2 (5 bases). The CDR3 nucleotides read TGTGCCAGCAGCTTCAGCGGCTTTCAATACTCCTACGAGCAGTACTTC. Protein sequence: CASSFSGFQYSYEQYF.